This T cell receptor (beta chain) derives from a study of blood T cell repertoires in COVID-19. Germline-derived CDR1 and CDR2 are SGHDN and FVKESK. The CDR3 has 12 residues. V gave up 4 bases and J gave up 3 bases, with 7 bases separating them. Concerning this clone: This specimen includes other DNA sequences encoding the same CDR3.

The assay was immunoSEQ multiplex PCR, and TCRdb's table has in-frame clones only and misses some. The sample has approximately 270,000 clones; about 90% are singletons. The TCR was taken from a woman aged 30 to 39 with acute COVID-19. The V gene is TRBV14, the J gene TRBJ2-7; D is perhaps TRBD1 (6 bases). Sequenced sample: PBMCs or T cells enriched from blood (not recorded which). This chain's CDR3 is CASSPQGYEQYF. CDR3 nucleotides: TGTGCCAGCAGCCCACAGGGCTACGAGCAGTACTTC.